Described below is a single T cell receptor (beta chain) sequence and its context. It has no known antigen specificity. Base qualities were left out, and no much larger clone turns up one base away. These data belong to a study of PD-1 blockade in classical Hodgkin lymphoma (dated by TCRdb to 2018 to 2020). Describing the broader study: Nivolumab dosing was 3 mg/kg intravenously every 2 weeks, continuing until either disease progression or unacceptable toxicity. To define a peripheral blood immune signature of response to PD-1 blockade in classical Hodgkin lymphoma, the study combined TCR beta sequencing with CyTOF. On the study overall, not on this receptor specifically: Among trial patients, those achieving complete response had baseline diversity similar to that of newly diagnosed patients, while diversity was significantly lower in partial responders and progressors. The study covered only a single clinical trial cohort, and the causes of the repertoire differences, possibly disease activity or prior therapy, were still not defined. By C4D1, a significant rise was seen in CD4+ TCR diversity but not in CD8+ TCR diversity (p=0.0027 vs p=0.16), and the rise was most apparent among complete responders (p=0.02). Baseline TCR diversity was reported as lower in newly diagnosed patients than in healthy donors, and lower still in relapsed/refractory patients. Patients starting nivolumab less than 1 year after ASCT had lower diversity and were excluded from later analyses to avoid confounding by immune reconstitution.

The time point label corresponds to: cycle 4 day 1 (C4D1), after more than five weeks of nivolumab. Relapse after autologous stem cell transplantation had occurred in all trial patients, and cohorts A, B and C were distinguished by prior brentuximab vedotin exposure. The trial cohort included 55 to 65 patients with relapsed/refractory classical Hodgkin lymphoma, and each patient had a best overall response of complete response, partial response or progressive disease. In the multi-cohort phase II CheckMate 205 trial, trial patients received single-agent nivolumab. An independent review committee assessed best overall response by applying the 2007 International Working Group response criteria. PBMCs from the trial were collected at three points: immediately before nivolumab initiation (C1D1), and during therapy at cycle 2 day 1 and cycle 4 day 1. Peripheral blood was collected in 8 mL Vacutainer Cell Preparation Tubes, from which PBMCs were isolated by centrifugation and then cryopreserved.

The germline V gene (reference sequence) gives CDR1 as LNHDA and CDR2 as SQIVND. Trimming costs V 6 bases and J 3 bases, and their ends lie 12 bases apart. There are 13 amino acids in the CDR3, from cysteine to phenylalanine inclusive. The DNA shown is the 39-base CDR3, in frame from base 1. Genomic DNA was isolated using the Qiagen DNeasy kit from unsorted PBMCs as well as from negatively selected CD4+ and CD8+ fractions. Using primers that anneal to V and J segments, immunoSEQ multiplex PCR amplified the TCR beta CDR3 regions. Amplification bias was minimized using a synthetic immune receptor repertoire, and residual bias was removed computationally after sequencing. The authors processed their data as follows. Custom Python scripts were used to quantify repertoire diversity as the Shannon entropy index. Unsorted, CD4+ and CD8+ repertoires were analyzed separately, except in combined analyses where CD4+ and CD8+ sequences were merged in silico. A clone was considered expanded if an increase in frequency of at least 2-fold after treatment relative to C1D1 was found, and a pseudocount of 0.5 was applied to clones undetected at baseline. Clones with 0 or 1 copy at C1D1 were classified as singleton clones, and clones with 2 or more copies were classified as non-singleton clones. Clones expanded in unsorted samples were assigned a CD4+, CD8+ or unknown annotation through matching of protein sequences in sorted samples from the same patient. Wilcoxon tests were applied to paired samples to test diversity changes from C1D1 to C4D1. This immuneACCESS table, as held by TCRdb, lists in-frame sequences with V and J called but not all clones. Of the missing ones, under half trace to an unresolved V gene in checked studies; the others have no known cause. Clone size and V and J calls were adopted from that table, with D and trimming inferred from the DNA. This sample lists just under 40,000 clones; 70% to 80% were detected once. The ten largest make up 9.8% of the sample.

The origin of this receptor is a human donor with classical Hodgkin lymphoma. The specimen comprised peripheral blood mononuclear cells (PBMCs), sampled before the fourth cycle of nivolumab. The V and J segments used are TRBV19 and TRBJ2-7, with the D call perhaps TRBD1 or TRBD2, as 5 bases match in each case. The CDR3 has the sequence CASSWDVGYEQYF. The DNA is TGTGCCAGTAGCTGGGACGTGGGCTACGAGCAGTACTTC. Reference TRBV19 and TRBJ2-7 genes cover what lies past the CDR3, so the full variable domain is DGGITQSPKYLFRKEGQNVTLSCEQNLNHDAMYWYRQDPGQGLRLIYYSQIVNDFQKGDIAEGYSVSREKKESFPLTVTSAQKNPTAFYLCASSWDVGYEQYFGPGTRLTVT.